This T cell receptor (beta chain) was identified in a study of cytotoxic CD8 clonotypes in ibrutinib-treated CLL. Background on the study: The average sample held around 280,000 productive templates and 85,000 to 100,000 productive rearrangements.

On this clone itself: The antigen remains undetermined.

Study results and caveats: Rare overall, public clonotypes shrank or held steady under therapy. Sustained-remission and progressing patients' sampling times differed. Upon ibrutinib response clonality rose, and upon progression it fell back toward baseline.

TCRdb's table, derived via immunoSEQ multiplex PCR, lists solely in-frame clones and lacks some. The sample holds 150,000 to 200,000 clones, over 75% seen once. This receptor was identified in a human donor with chronic lymphocytic leukemia. Material: PBMCs, obtained at disease progression, from a patient treated with ibrutinib.

The CDR3 protein is CASSLGRGRATATNEKLFF. CDR3 in DNA: TGCGCCAGCAGCTTGGGAAGGGGCAGGGCGACGGCAACTAATGAAAAACTGTTTTTT. The chain recombines TRBV5-1 with TRBJ1-4, with TRBD1 as a possible D gene (5 bases). CDR1 and CDR2 from the germline V gene are SGHRS and YFSETQ. V shed 0 bases and J shed 0 bases, with 18 bases lying between them. The CDR3 sequence is 19 residues long.